The 16 T cell receptor beta chains reported below all come from one sample, sequenced in a study of tumor and adjacent non-tumor tissue in lung cancer. The library came from three nested PCR rounds adapted from ARM-PCR protocols. TCRdb re-derived calls from the multiplex PCR reads in MiXCR, one entry per CDR3 protein. The sample carries under 75,000 distinct CDR3 sequences, under 70% recorded once. RNA was extracted from bulk tissue without any cell sorting. This non-tumor lung sample came from over 3 cm beyond the tumor edge. Sequenced material: distant non-tumor lung tissue. Source of these receptors: a woman aged 45-65 years with non-small cell lung cancer.

This clonotype was detected only once. The chain couples TRBV5-1 to TRBJ2-5, with D possibly being TRBD1 (5 bases). This CDR3 region has 14 residues. Germline values: CDR1 SGHRS, CDR2 YFSETQ. V shed 8 bases and J shed 3 bases, with 17 bases lying between them. The chain's CDR3 is CARGLAQGKETQYF. For the CDR3, the DNA is TGCGCCAGGGGCTTGGCCCAGGGTAAAGAGACCCAGTACTTC.

This clonotype was seen repeatedly, ten times or more. V and J are TRBV7-2 and TRBJ1-6; D uncertain. CDR1 SGHTA and CDR2 FQGNSA come from the germline V gene. This CDR3 contains 14 residues. V lost 4 bases and J lost 6, with 10 bases in between. CDR3 protein: CASSSAAVNSPLHF. The CDR3, as DNA: TGTGCCAGCAGCTCAGCGGCAGTTAATTCACCCCTCCACTTT.

This clonotype was seen ten or more times. The chain links TRBV29-1 to TRBJ1-1; possibly TRBD1 for D (6 bases). V was pared by 4 bases and J by 0 bases, with 9 bases between. In germline, CDR1 is SQVTM, CDR2 ANQGSEA. The CDR3 has 13 amino acids. The CDR3 spells CSVAKGVNTEAFF. The CDR3 DNA follows: TGCAGCGTTGCCAAGGGGGTGAACACTGAAGCTTTCTTT.

Concerning this clonotype itself: Sequence at one end of the junction differs from germline and may be a read error. The chain is built from TRBV20-1 and TRBJ2-3; D may be TRBD1 (6 bases). The CDR3 has 15 amino acids. The germline V gene has CDR1 DFQATT and CDR2 SNEGSKA (reference sequence). This chain's CDR3 is CSAWAGQSGADTHYF. CDR3 sequence (DNA): TGCAGTGCCTGGGCCGGACAGAGTGGGGCAGATACGCATTATTTT.

This clonotype has just a few counts. The chain joins TRBV7-3 to TRBJ2-1; 10 nucleotides agree with TRBD2. Germline lookup yields CDR1 SGHTA and CDR2 FQGTGA. CDR3 length equals 15 residues. J gave up 6 bases and V 4 bases, and 6 bases lay outside the gene matches. CDR3 coding DNA: TGTGCCAGCAGCTCGAGCAGCGGGAGGGGCAATGAGCAGTTCTTC. Protein sequence: CASSSSSGRGNEQFF.

There are a few counts of this clonotype. A much larger clone sits a single nucleotide away, making a read error possible. This chain joins TRBV10-3 and TRBJ2-2, with D unresolved. With 0 bases removed from V and 12 bases from J, the gap between germline ends came to 8 bases. The CDR3 totals 12 residues. Germline V gives CDR1 ENHRY, CDR2 SYGVKD. CDR3 loop: CAISESNGKLFF. The CDR3 bases are TGTGCCATCAGTGAGTCGAATGGGAAGCTGTTTTTT.

Remarks on this clonotype: The junction differs from germline at one of its ends, possibly a read error. The J gene is TRBJ1-6, the V gene TRBV11-2, with TRBD1 as a possible D gene (5 bases). Germline V gene sequence: CDR1 SGHAT, CDR2 FQNNGV. This CDR3 comprises 14 residues. The CDR3 sequence: CASSKGGVNSPLRF. DNA of the CDR3: TGTGCCAGCAGCAAGGGAGGGGTGAATTCACCCCTCCGGTTT.

This chain connects TRBV28 to TRBJ2-4; tentatively, D is TRBD1 (6 bases). CDR1 and CDR2 (germline): MDHEN, SYDVKM. Deletions cut 9 bases from V and 3 bases from J, with 15 bases between. The CDR3 consists of 14 residues. CDR3 region: CASRQGLVKNIQYF. The CDR3 DNA reads TGTGCCAGTAGGCAGGGGCTTGTCAAAAACATTCAGTACTTC.

This clonotype showed up just a few times. A read error is possible here, since a much larger clone lies one base away. In this CDR3 the conserved last residue, phenylalanine or tryptophan, is missing, so a read error is likely. The chain couples TRBV6-1 to TRBJ2-7; D not resolved. V was trimmed by 8 bases and J by 2 bases, leaving 13 bases between them. The CDR3 runs 13 residues. The germline V gene encodes CDR1 MNHNS and CDR2 SASEGT. The CDR3 DNA sequence: TGTGCCAGCGAATATCCAGAAACCTACGAGCAGTACTTG. It specifies CASEYPETYEQYL.

This clonotype appeared a few times. The chain combines TRBV20-1 with TRBJ1-5; D is perhaps TRBD1 (5 bases). Germline V lookup: CDR1 DFQATT, CDR2 SNEGSKA (reference sequence). The germline V and J ends were trimmed by 5 bases and 1 base, with 18 bases remaining between them. This CDR3 is built from 16 residues. CDR3 protein: CSAGVGGEHSNQPQHF. In DNA, the CDR3 is TGCAGTGCTGGAGTTGGGGGGGAACACAGCAATCAGCCCCAGCATTTT.

The table lists this clonotype with a count of one. The CDR3 does not close with the conserved phenylalanine or tryptophan, likely indicating a read error. The J gene is TRBJ2-7, the V gene TRBV28; D unclear. This CDR3 spans 14 amino acids. Per germline, CDR1 MDHEN and CDR2 SYDVKM. Trimming removed 4 bases at V and 2 bases at J, with 12 bases between. CDR3 residues: CASSSHAWAYEQYS. In DNA, the CDR3 is TGTGCCAGCAGTTCACATGCGTGGGCCTACGAGCAGTACTCC.

The chain has TRBV23-1 and TRBJ2-5, with D perhaps assigned TRBD1 or TRBD2 (5 bases each). TRBV23-1 qualifies as an ORF whose function is uncertain. The V end lost 7 bases, the J end lost 1 base, and 16 bases lay between the germline ends. This CDR3 is 15 amino acids long. The CDR3 is CASTRGDRLQETQYF. CDR3 in DNA: TGCGCCAGCACTCGTGGGGACCGACTCCAAGAGACCCAGTACTTC.

On this clonotype itself: It may be a read error: a sequence one base away is much more abundant. The final CDR3 position lacks the conserved phenylalanine or tryptophan, pointing to a likely read error. The V gene is TRBV12-3 or TRBV12-4, the J gene TRBJ2-1; a possible D gene is TRBD1 (5 bases). The V end was cut by 1 base, the J end by 5 bases, with 9 bases between. The CDR3 totals 14 residues. The CDR3 region is CASSLEGPHNEQFL. Here the CDR3 DNA reads TGTGCCAGCAGTTTAGAGGGGCCCCACAATGAGCAGTTCCTC.

About this clonotype itself: An end of the junction does not agree with germline; a read error may underlie this. The J gene is TRBJ2-6, the V gene TRBV6-6, with D perhaps assigned TRBD1 or TRBD2 (5 bases each). The CDR3 totals 16 residues. Germline CDR1 is MNHNY and CDR2 is SVGAGI (reference sequence). CDR3 residues: CAIIKEAYSGANLLTF. Here the CDR3 DNA reads TGTGCCATCATCAAGGAGGCGTACTCTGGGGCCAACCTCCTGACTTTC.

Comments on this clonotype: Relative to the germline gene, one junction end is altered; a read error may explain this. V and J are TRBV20-1 and TRBJ2-4; tentative D call: TRBD2 (5 bases). The CDR3 length is 15 residues. Germline loops: CDR1 DFQATT, CDR2 SNEGSKA (reference sequence). Here the CDR3 DNA reads TGCAGTGCTAGAGTTACCAGGCTAGCCGAAAACATTCAGTACTTC. As protein: CSARVTRLAENIQYF.

Comment on this clonotype: Germline and junction disagree at one end, which may indicate a read error. The chain carries TRBV11-2 and TRBJ2-2; perhaps TRBD2 as D (5 bases). The CDR3 totals 17 residues. Germline V gene lookup returns CDR1 SGHAT and CDR2 FQNNGV. The CDR3, as DNA: TGTGGCAGCTGCTTAGTGTTATACGGGGAAAACACCGGGGAGCTGTTTTTT. Translating it yields CGSCLVLYGENTGELFF.